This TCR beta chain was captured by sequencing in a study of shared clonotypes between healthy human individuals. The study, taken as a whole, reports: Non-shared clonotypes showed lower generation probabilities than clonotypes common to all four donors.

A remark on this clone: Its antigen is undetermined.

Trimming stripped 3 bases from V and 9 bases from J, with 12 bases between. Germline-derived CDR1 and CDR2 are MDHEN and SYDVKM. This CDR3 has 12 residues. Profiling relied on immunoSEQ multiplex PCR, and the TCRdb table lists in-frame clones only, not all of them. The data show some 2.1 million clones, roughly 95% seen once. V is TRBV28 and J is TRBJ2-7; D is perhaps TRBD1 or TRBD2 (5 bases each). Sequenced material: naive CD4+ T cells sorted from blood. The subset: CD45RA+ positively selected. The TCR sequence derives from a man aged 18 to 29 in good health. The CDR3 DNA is TGTGCCAGCAGTTTTGGGACCTCCGTGCAGTACTTC. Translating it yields CASSFGTSVQYF.